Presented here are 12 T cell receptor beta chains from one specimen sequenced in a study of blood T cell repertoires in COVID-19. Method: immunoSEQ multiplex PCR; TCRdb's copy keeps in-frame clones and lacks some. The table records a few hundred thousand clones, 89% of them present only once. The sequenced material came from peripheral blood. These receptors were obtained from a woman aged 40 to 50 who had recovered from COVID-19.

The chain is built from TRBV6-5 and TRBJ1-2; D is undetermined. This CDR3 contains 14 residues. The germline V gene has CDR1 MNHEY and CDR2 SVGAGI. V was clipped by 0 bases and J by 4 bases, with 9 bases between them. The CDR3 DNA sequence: TGTGCCAGCAGTTACTCGAAAGGAGGCTATGGCTACACCTTC. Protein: CASSYSKGGYGYTF.

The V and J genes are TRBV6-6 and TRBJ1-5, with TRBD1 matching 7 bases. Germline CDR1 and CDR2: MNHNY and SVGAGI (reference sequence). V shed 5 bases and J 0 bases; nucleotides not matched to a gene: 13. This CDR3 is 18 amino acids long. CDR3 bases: TGTGCCAGCAGTCCGTCTCCCCCAGGGGGGTATAGCAATCAGCCCCAGCATTTT. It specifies CASSPSPPGGYSNQPQHF.

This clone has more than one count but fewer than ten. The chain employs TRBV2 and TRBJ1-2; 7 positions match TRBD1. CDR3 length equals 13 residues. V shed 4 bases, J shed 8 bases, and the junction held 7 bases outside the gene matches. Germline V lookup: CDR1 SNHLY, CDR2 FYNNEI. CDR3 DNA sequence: TGTGCCAGCAGTGCGCAGGGGGTGCGGGGCTACACCTTC. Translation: CASSAQGVRGYTF.

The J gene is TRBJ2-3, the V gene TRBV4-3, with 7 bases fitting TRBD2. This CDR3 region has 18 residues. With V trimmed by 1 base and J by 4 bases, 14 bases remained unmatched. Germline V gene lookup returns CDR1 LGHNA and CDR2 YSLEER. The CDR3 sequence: CASSQGASWREFSDTQYF. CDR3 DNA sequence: TGCGCCAGCAGCCAAGGGGCCTCCTGGCGGGAGTTTTCAGATACGCAGTATTTT.

The CDR3 DNA reads as TGTGCCAGCAGCTTGGGGATAGCGGGAGGTCTGGGAGATACGCAGTATTTT. As protein: CASSLGIAGGLGDTQYF. The V and J genes are TRBV5-5 and TRBJ2-3, with 10 nucleotides matching TRBD2. J lost 5 bases, V lost 0 bases, and 9 bases had no gene match. This CDR3 comprises 17 residues. Germline assignment: CDR1 SGHKS and CDR2 YYEKEE (reference sequence).

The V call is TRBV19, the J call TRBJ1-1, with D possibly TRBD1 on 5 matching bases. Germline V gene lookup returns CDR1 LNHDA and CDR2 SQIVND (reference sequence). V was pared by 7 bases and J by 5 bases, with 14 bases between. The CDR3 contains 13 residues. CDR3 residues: CASMRGAGTEAFF. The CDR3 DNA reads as TGTGCCAGTATGAGGGGAGCGGGGACTGAAGCTTTCTTT.

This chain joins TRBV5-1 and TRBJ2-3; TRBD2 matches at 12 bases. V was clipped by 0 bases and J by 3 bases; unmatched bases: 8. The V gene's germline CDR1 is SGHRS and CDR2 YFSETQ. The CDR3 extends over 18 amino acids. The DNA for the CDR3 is TGCGCCAGCAGCTTGGTTAGGGCTAGCGGGAGGGCTACAGATACGCAGTATTTT. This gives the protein CASSLVRASGRATDTQYF.

The chain's CDR3 is CASSPGVTDTQYF. CDR3 DNA sequence: TGTGCCAGCAGCCCAGGGGTTACAGATACGCAGTATTTT. The chain employs TRBV27 and TRBJ2-3; TRBD1 might be the D (6 bases). The germline V gene has CDR1 MNHEY and CDR2 SMNVEV (reference sequence). Trimming removed 6 bases at V and 3 bases at J, with 10 bases between. The CDR3 consists of 13 residues.

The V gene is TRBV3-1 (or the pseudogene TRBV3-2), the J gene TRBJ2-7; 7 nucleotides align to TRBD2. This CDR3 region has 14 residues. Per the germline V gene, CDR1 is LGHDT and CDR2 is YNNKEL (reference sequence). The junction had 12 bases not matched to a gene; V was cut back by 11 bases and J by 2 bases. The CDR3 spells CASRREERAYEQYV. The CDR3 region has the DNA TGTGCCTCCCGTCGGGAGGAACGGGCCTACGAGCAGTACGTC.

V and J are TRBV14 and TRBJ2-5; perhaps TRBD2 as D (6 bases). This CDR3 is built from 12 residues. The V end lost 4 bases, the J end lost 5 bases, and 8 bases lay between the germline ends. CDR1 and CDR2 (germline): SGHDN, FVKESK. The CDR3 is CASSRGTETQYF. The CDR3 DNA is TGTGCCAGCAGCCGCGGGACGGAGACCCAGTACTTC.

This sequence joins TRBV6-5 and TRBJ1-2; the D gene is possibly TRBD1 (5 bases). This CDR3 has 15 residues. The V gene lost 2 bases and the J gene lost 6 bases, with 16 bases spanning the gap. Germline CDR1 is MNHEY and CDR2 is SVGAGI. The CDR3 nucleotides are TGTGCCAGCAGTTACATGAAAGACAGCCTAAATGGCTACACCTTC. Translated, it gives CASSYMKDSLNGYTF.

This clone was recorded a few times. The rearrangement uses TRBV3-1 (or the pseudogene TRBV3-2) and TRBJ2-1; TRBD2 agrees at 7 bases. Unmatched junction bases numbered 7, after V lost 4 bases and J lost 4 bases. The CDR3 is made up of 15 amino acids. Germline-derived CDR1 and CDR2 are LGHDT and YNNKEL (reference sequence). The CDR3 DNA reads TGTGCCAGCAGCCCGGGACTACATTTTTACAATGAGCAGTTCTTC. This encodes CASSPGLHFYNEQFF.